One and the same sample provided the 5 T cell receptor beta chains below, sequenced in a study of blood T cell repertoires in COVID-19. The assay was immunoSEQ multiplex PCR, and TCRdb's table has in-frame clones only and misses some. The sample lists 70,000 to 95,000 clones, about 95% occurring once. Sequencing input: peripheral blood. The receptors come from a human donor with active COVID-19. The donor label of this sample is uncertain.

This rearrangement joins TRBV6-5 to TRBJ1-5; D may be TRBD1 (5 bases). The germline gives CDR1 MNHEY, CDR2 SVGAGI. This CDR3 has 14 amino acids. Trimming removed 4 bases at V and 0 bases at J, with 7 bases between. CDR3 nucleotides: TGTGCCAGCAGTTCGGGGGATAGCAATCAGCCCCAGCATTTT. Translating it yields CASSSGDSNQPQHF.

The chain recombines TRBV7-6 with TRBJ2-7, with 7 bases identical to TRBD2. The germline V gene has CDR1 SGHVS and CDR2 FNYEAQ. CDR3 size: 16 residues. With V trimmed by 0 bases and J by 0 bases, 5 bases remained unmatched. CDR3 in amino acids: CASSLARGRSSYEQYF. The DNA of the CDR3 is TGTGCCAGCAGCTTAGCGCGCGGGAGATCCTCCTACGAGCAGTACTTC.

The V call is TRBV7-9, the J call TRBJ2-3; TRBD2 aligns across 7 bases. The CDR3 runs to 14 residues. Trimming removed 5 bases from V and 4 bases from J; junction bases left unmatched: 6. Looked up from germline, CDR1 is SEHNR and CDR2 is FQNEAQ (reference sequence). Here the CDR3 reads CASSAGLDPDTQYF. In nucleotides, the CDR3 is TGTGCCAGCAGCGCAGGACTAGACCCAGATACGCAGTATTTT.

In this sample, this clone turned up once. The V gene is TRBV24-1, the J gene TRBJ2-6, with TRBD1 matching 7 bases. The germline V gene encodes CDR1 KGHDR and CDR2 SFDVKD. The CDR3 covers 15 residues. J was trimmed by 4 bases and V by 3 bases; bases with no gene match: 2. The CDR3 DNA is TGTGCCACCAGTGATACAGGGGTAGGGGCCAACGTCCTGACTTTC. This translates into CATSDTGVGANVLTF.

This clone has just a few counts. The chain is built from TRBV19 and TRBJ2-7; TRBD2 is a possible D gene (5 bases). The V and J ends lost 4 bases and 0 bases respectively, with 10 bases between them. CDR3 length equals 14 residues. Germline CDR1 is LNHDA and CDR2 is SQIVND (reference sequence). The CDR3 spells CASSNPGSSYEQYF. CDR3 nucleotides: TGTGCCAGTAGTAACCCGGGAAGCTCCTACGAGCAGTACTTC.